This is a list of T cell receptor beta chains from one sample in a study of Ad26.COV2.S vaccination and SARS-CoV-2 variants. Only in-frame clones appear in the TCRdb table, and some are missing; sequencing was by immunoSEQ multiplex PCR. Counted here are about 320,000 clones, approximately 86% occurring once; the ten biggest clones make up approximately 2.1%. Specimen: peripheral blood, collected in a trial of Ad26.COV2.S vaccine versus placebo. The receptors derive from a person between 18 and 65 years old who received the Ad26.COV2.S COVID-19 vaccine or a placebo. The CDR3 runs from the conserved cysteine through the conserved F or W. The D gene is left open where the match is weak. Clone sizes are given selectively: once, few, many, or a class where the clone is expanded.

j_call,clone_size,v_call,d_call,cdr3_nt,cdr3_aa
TRBJ2-1,-,TRBV7-6,-,TGTGCCAGCAGCTTAGGCGACAGTTCCTGGAGCAATGAGCAGTTCTTC,CASSLGDSSWSNEQFF
TRBJ1-2,-,TRBV7-2,-,TGTGCCAGCAGCTTAAGGGGGGCCGGATATGGCTACACCTTC,CASSLRGAGYGYTF
TRBJ1-2,once,TRBV6-5,TRBD1,TGTGCCAGCAGTAGAGGGACAGGGGGCTATGGCTACACCTTC,CASSRGTGGYGYTF
TRBJ2-2,-,TRBV5-1,TRBD1,TGCGCCAGCAGCTCGACGGACAGGGCATCCGGGGAGCTGTTTTTT,CASSSTDRASGELFF
TRBJ2-5,few,TRBV7-6,TRBD2,TGTGCCAGCAGCTTGGGGGTGACCTTAGCGGGGGAAGAGACCCAGTACTTC,CASSLGVTLAGEETQYF
TRBJ1-5,-,TRBV6-5,-,TGTGCCAGCAGTAGCCAGCCCCAGCATTTT,CASSSQPQHF
TRBJ2-1,-,TRBV7-2,-,TGTGCCAGCAGCCTGCGCTGGGTATCCCCACACAATGAGCAGTTCTTC,CASSLRWVSPHNEQFF
TRBJ1-2,few,TRBV7-9,-,TGTGCCAGCAGCTTAGCGTCACAGGCCCCAGGCTACACCTTC,CASSLASQAPGYTF
TRBJ2-7,once,TRBV19,-,TGTGCCAGTAGTCTGGGCGGTAGCTCCTACGAGCAGTACTTC,CASSLGGSSYEQYF
TRBJ1-1,-,TRBV7-9,-,TGTGCCAGCACCGCGGGGGTGGGGGCAACTTACACTGAAGCTTTCTTT,CASTAGVGATYTEAFF
TRBJ2-7,-,TRBV5-6,-,TGTGCCAGCAGCTTGGTCAGATACGAGCAGTACTTC,CASSLVRYEQYF
TRBJ1-2,-,TRBV5-6,-,TGTGCCAGCAGCTTGGAGAGGTACTATGGCTACACCTTC,CASSLERYYGYTF
TRBJ2-7,-,TRBV9,TRBD2,TGTGCCAGCAGCGCAACTAGCGATTCCTACGAGCAGTACTTC,CASSATSDSYEQYF
TRBJ2-6,-,TRBV2,TRBD2,TGTGCCAGCAACGACCCCCTAGCGGGTTACCGCTCTGGGGCCAACGTCCTGACTTTC,CASNDPLAGYRSGANVLTF
TRBJ1-5,-,TRBV6-4,-,TGTGCCAGCAGTGACTCGAAGGGGCAGCCCCAGCATTTT,CASSDSKGQPQHF
TRBJ2-3,-,TRBV3-1/TRBV3-2,-,TGTGCCAGCAAACCCACCCAGGGCCCAGATACGCAGTATTTT,CASKPTQGPDTQYF
TRBJ1-2,-,TRBV4-1,TRBD1,TGCGCCAGCAGCCAGGGACAGGGGGCGGGTGGCTACACCTTC,CASSQGQGAGGYTF
TRBJ2-3,once,TRBV11-2,-,TGTGCCAGCAGCCAAAACCGTGCGGCAGATACGCAGTATTTT,CASSQNRAADTQYF
TRBJ2-3,-,TRBV19,TRBD1,TGTGCCAGCGGAACCGGGACAGATGGCACAGATACGCAGTATTTT,CASGTGTDGTDTQYF
TRBJ2-7,once,TRBV29-1,TRBD1,TGCAGCGCTCTAAACTCCCGGACAGGGGGAACCTACGAGCAGTACTTC,CSALNSRTGGTYEQYF
TRBJ2-1,-,TRBV18,-,TGTGCCAGCTCACCACCAGGTCCTGAGCAGTTCTTC,CASSPPGPEQFF
TRBJ1-4,once,TRBV5-6,-,TGTGCCAGCAGCTTGTCGGGAATTCCTAAGGAAAAACTGTTTTTT,CASSLSGIPKEKLFF
TRBJ1-2,few,TRBV13,-,TGTGCCAGCAGCCCTGGTGGGGGGCGCTACGCCAACTATGGCTACACCTTC,CASSPGGGRYANYGYTF
TRBJ2-2,-,TRBV6-5,-,TGTGCCAGCAGGTCAGCTTCTAACACCGGGGAGCTGTTTTTT,CASRSASNTGELFF
TRBJ1-1,-,TRBV5-4,TRBD1,TGTGCCAGCGCTTCACAGGGGATGAACACTGAAGCTTTCTTT,CASASQGMNTEAFF
TRBJ1-4,once,TRBV2,TRBD1,TGTGCCAGCAGTGCACACAGGGGGCCTAATGAAAAACTGTTTTTT,CASSAHRGPNEKLFF
TRBJ1-3,-,TRBV12-3/TRBV12-4,-,TGTGCCAGCAGTTTATTGGGAGGGAACACCATATATTTT,CASSLLGGNTIYF
TRBJ1-5,-,TRBV6-1,TRBD1,TGTGCCAGCAGTCAACAGGGGGGAGGCAATCAGCCCCAGCATTTT,CASSQQGGGNQPQHF
TRBJ1-1,-,TRBV28,-,TGTGCGAGCGGTGGGGTAGGCACTGAAGCTTTCTTT,CASGGVGTEAFF
TRBJ2-7,-,TRBV7-3,TRBD1,TGTGCCAGCAGCCCTCGACAGGGGGCGGGGGAGCAGTACTTC,CASSPRQGAGEQYF
TRBJ2-3,few,TRBV7-9,TRBD2,TGTGCCAGCAGCCCGACTAGCGGGGACCTAACTAGCACAGATACGCAGTATTTT,CASSPTSGDLTSTDTQYF
TRBJ1-3,-,TRBV5-1,TRBD1,TGCGCCAGCAGCTTGGTGGCAGGGGGAGGAAACACCATATATTTT,CASSLVAGGGNTIYF
TRBJ2-5,-,TRBV19,-,TGTGCCAGTAGTATAGGTCGCGAGCAGGCGTACCAAGAGACCCAGTACTTC,CASSIGREQAYQETQYF